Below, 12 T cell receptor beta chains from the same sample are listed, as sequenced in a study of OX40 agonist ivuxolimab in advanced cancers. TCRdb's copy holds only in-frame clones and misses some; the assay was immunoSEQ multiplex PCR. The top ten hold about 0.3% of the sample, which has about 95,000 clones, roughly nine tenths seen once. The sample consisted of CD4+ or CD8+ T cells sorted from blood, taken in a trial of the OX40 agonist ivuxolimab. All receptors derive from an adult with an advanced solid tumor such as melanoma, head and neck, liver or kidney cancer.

The CDR3 DNA follows: TGTGCCAGCAGACTGTTACTTAGGGCCACTGAAGCTTTCTTT. Translated, it gives CASRLLLRATEAFF. The chain uses TRBV5-6 and TRBJ1-1; D uncertain. Trimming removed 5 bases at V and 4 bases at J, with 15 bases between. Germline loops: CDR1 SGHDT, CDR2 YYEEEE. This CDR3 contains 14 residues.

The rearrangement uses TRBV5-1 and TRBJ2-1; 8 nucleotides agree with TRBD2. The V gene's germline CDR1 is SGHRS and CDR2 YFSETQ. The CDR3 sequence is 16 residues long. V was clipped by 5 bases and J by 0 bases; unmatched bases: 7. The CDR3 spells CASRYRAGDSYNEQFF. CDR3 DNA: TGCGCCAGCAGATATCGAGCGGGAGACTCCTACAATGAGCAGTTCTTC. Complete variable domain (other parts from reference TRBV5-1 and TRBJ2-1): KAGVTQTPRYLIKTRGQQVTLSCSPISGHRSVSWYQQTPGQGLQFLFEYFSETQRNKGNFPGRFSGRQFSNSRSEMNVSTLELGDSALYLCASRYRAGDSYNEQFFGPGTRLTVL.

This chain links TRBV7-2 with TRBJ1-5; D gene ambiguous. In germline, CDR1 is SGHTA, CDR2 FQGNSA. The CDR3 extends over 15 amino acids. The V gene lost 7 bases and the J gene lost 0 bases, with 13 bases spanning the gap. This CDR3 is CASILQAGSNQPQHF. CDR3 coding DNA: TGTGCCAGCATCCTTCAGGCAGGTAGCAATCAGCCCCAGCATTTT.

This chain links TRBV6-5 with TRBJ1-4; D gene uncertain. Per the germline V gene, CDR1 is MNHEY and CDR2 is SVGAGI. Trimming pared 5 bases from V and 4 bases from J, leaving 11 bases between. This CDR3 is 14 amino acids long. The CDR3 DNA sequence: TGTGCCAGCAGTACTGGACCGATTAATGAAAAACTGTTTTTT. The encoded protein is CASSTGPINEKLFF.

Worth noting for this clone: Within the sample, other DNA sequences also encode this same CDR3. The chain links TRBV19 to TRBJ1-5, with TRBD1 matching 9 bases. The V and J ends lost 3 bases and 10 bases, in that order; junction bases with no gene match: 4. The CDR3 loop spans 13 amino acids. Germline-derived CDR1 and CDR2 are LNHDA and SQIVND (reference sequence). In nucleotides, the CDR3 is TGTGCCAGTAGTATCGGACAGGGGAGTCCCCAGCATTTT. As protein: CASSIGQGSPQHF.

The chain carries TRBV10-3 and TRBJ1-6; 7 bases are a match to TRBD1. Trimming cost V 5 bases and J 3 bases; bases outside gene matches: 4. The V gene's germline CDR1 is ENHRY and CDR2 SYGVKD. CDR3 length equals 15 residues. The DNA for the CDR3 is TGTGCCATCAGTAGGGACAGTAGCTATAATTCACCCCTCCACTTT. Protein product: CAISRDSSYNSPLHF.

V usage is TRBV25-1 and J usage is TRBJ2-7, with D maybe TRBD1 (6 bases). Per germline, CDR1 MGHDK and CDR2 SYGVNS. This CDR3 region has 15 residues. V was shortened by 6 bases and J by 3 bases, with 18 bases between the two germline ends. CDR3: CASSSTGFQIYEQYF. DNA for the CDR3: TGTGCCAGCAGCAGTACAGGGTTTCAAATCTACGAGCAGTACTTC.

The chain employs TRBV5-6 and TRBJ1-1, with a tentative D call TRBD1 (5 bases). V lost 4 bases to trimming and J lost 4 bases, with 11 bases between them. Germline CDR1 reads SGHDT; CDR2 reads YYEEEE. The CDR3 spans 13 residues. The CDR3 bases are TGTGCCAGCAGCGAGACAGCTAGCACTGAAGCTTTCTTT. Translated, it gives CASSETASTEAFF.

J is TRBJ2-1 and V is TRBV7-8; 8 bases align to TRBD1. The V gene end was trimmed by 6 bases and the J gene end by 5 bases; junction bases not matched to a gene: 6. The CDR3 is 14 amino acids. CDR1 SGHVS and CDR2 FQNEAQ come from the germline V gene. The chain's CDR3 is CASSQGARDNEQFF. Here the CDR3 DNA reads TGTGCCAGCAGTCAGGGGGCAAGGGACAATGAGCAGTTCTTC.

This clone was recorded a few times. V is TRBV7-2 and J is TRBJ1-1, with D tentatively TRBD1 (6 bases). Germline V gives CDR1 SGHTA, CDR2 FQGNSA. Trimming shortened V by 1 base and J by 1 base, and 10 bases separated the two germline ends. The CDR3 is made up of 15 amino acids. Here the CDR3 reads CASSLEAGENTEAFF. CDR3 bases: TGTGCCAGCAGCTTAGAGGCAGGGGAGAACACTGAAGCTTTCTTT.

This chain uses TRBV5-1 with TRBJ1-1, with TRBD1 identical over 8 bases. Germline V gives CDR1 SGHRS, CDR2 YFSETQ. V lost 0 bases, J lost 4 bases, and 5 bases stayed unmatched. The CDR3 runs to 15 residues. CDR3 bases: TGCGCCAGCAGCTTGGAAACAGGGGGTGCCACTGAAGCTTTCTTT. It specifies CASSLETGGATEAFF.

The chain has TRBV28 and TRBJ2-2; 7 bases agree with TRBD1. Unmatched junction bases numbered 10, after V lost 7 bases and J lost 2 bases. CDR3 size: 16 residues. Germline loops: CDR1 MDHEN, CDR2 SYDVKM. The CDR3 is CASTSRAGGNTGELFF. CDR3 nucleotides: TGTGCCAGCACCTCCCGGGCAGGGGGAAACACCGGGGAGCTGTTTTTT.